A single sample is the source of the 2 T cell receptor beta chains below, sequenced in a study of T cells in Graves' hyperthyroidism and ophthalmopathy. Amplification of TCR beta CDR3 regions used RNA as the template. First-round RT-PCR with HTBI primers amplified the TCR CDR3 region. Each CDR3 protein is one row after TCRdb ran MiXCR on the multiplex PCR reads. The sample gives approximately 600,000 distinct CDR3 sequences, roughly 17% of which show up once; 3.5% to 4% is in the top ten. The sample taken for sequencing was blood. These receptor sequences come from a woman in her twenties or thirties with Graves' hyperthyroidism.

This chain connects TRBV5-1 to TRBJ2-3; 10 bases match TRBD2. The CDR3 extends over 16 amino acids. Germline V gene lookup returns CDR1 SGHRS and CDR2 YFSETQ. V lost 3 bases, J lost 2 bases, and 6 bases stayed unmatched. CDR3: CASSSRLAGITDTQYF. The CDR3 coding sequence is TGCGCCAGCAGCTCGAGACTAGCGGGTATCACAGATACGCAGTATTTT.

This clonotype was counted many times. The rearrangement joins TRBV6-1 to TRBJ1-6; tentative D call: TRBD1 (5 bases). V lost 3 bases to trimming and J lost 8 bases, with 8 bases between them. This CDR3 contains 13 residues. CDR1 is MNHNS and CDR2 is SASEGT in the germline V gene. This chain's CDR3 is CASSEGTHSPLHF. CDR3 nucleotides: TGTGCCAGCAGTGAGGGGACGCATTCACCCCTCCACTTT.